Included here is one TCR beta chain sequence, with context. Treatment indicated: about 20 received Ad26.COV2.S at low or high dose, single or two shots; about five received placebo; per-sample allocation not given. Samples were taken on day 63 after the first vaccine or placebo injection. Spike of the Wuhan-strain SARS-CoV-2 was expressed by an Ad26 vector, which formed the vaccine. This CDR3 is 16 amino acids long. V shed 2 bases and J shed 3 bases, with 13 bases lying between them. Per germline, CDR1 MRHNA and CDR2 SNTAGT. The data belong to a study of Ad26.COV2.S vaccination and SARS-CoV-2 variants. Overall study context: Among those in the COV1001 Ad26.COV2.S trial arm was the donor.

Profiled with immunoSEQ multiplex PCR; TCRdb holds only in-frame clones, not every one. The table lists roughly 500,000 clones, roughly nine tenths of them singletons. This TCR was sampled from a person between 18 and 60 years old who received the Ad26.COV2.S COVID-19 vaccine or a placebo. The input for sequencing was peripheral blood, taken in a trial of Ad26.COV2.S vaccine versus placebo. This sequence joins TRBV6-4 and TRBJ2-2; a possible D gene is TRBD2 (5 bases). The CDR3 region has the DNA TGTGCCAGCAGTGACAATCGGGTCGGGGACACCGGGGAGCTGTTTTTT. It specifies CASSDNRVGDTGELFF.